This entry is about one TCR beta chain. The antigen is unknown. Graves' hyperthyroidism is called stable when ophthalmopathy does not progress within 18 months. Among the patients, aged 18 to 65, hyperthyroidism was newly diagnosed and had lasted under 2 months. The V gene's germline CDR1 is SGHAT and CDR2 FQDESV (reference sequence). V was cut by 6 bases and J by 5 bases, with 10 bases left in between. The CDR3 consists of 12 residues. This record comes from a study of T cells in Graves' hyperthyroidism and ophthalmopathy. Turning to the study itself: Once the initial diagnosis was made, peripheral blood was obtained before any treatment.

Study findings and constraints: Among thyroid clonotypes expanded above 0.001, most also appeared in blood.

The CDR3 regions of TCR beta were amplified from RNA transcripts. Using the HTBI primer set, a first-round RT-PCR was run on the TCR CDR3. TCRdb reanalysed the multiplex PCR reads using MiXCR and keeps one entry per CDR3 protein. The sample has 96,000 or so distinct CDR3 sequences, roughly 49% seen once. This TCR was recovered from a woman between 40 and 50 years old with Graves' hyperthyroidism. This sequence joins TRBV11-1 and TRBJ1-2; D uncertain. Specimen: blood. This chain's CDR3 is CASSAQLYGYTF. The DNA of the CDR3 is TGTGCCAGCAGTGCCCAACTGTATGGCTACACCTTC. The variable domain in full, with the rest retrieved from reference TRBV11-1 and TRBJ1-2, is EAEVAQSPRYKITEKSQAVAFWCDPISGHATLYWYRQILGQGPELLVQFQDESVVDDSQLPKDRFSAERLKGVDSTLKIQPAELGDSAMYLCASSAQLYGYTFGSGTRLTVV.